This is a list of T cell receptor beta chains from one sample in a study of T cell repertoires in cytomegalovirus infection. TCRdb called the reads again in MiXCR, with one record for every CDR3 protein. The repertoire holds approximately 730,000 distinct CDR3 sequences, with around a third as singletons. Their antigens remain unidentified. The specimen was cultured PBMCs, collected from culture after CMV antigen stimulation. The origin of the receptors is a human donor in good health (CMV status not recorded). Some clones in this sample may be carry-over from other donors' samples. The CDR3 runs from the conserved cysteine through the conserved F or W. D genes are given only for firm matches. Size values are once, few and many counts, or a class for expanded clones, and some rows have none.

v_gene	j_gene	d_gene	abundance	CDR3nt	CDR3aa
TRBV12-5	TRBJ2-2	TRBD2	few	TGTGCTAGTGGTTTGTACCCCCCCCGCGGGAGGTATGGCGGGGAGCTGTTTTTT	CASGLYPPRGRYGGELFF
TRBV7-2	TRBJ2-6	-	-	TGTGCCAGCAGCTTAGAGGGGGGGACAGCTGGGGCCAACGTCCTGACTTTC	CASSLEGGTAGANVLTF
TRBV4-3	TRBJ1-4	TRBD1	-	TGCGCCAGCAGCCAAGATCGAGTGGGACAGGGCGCAACTAATGAAAAACTGTTTTTT	CASSQDRVGQGATNEKLFF
TRBV7-9	TRBJ1-2	-	few	TGTGCCAGCAGCTGGAGGGATATCGGGGGCTACACCTTC	CASSWRDIGGYTF
TRBV7-2	TRBJ2-1	TRBD2	few	TGTGCCAGCAGCTTACGATTACCCGCGGGAGTGTTATACAATGAGCAGTTCTTC	CASSLRLPAGVLYNEQFF
TRBV27	TRBJ2-7	-	-	TGTGCCAGCAGTGCCCATAATTATTTTAGTCCCCGCTACGAGCAGTACTTC	CASSAHNYFSPRYEQYF
TRBV7-8	TRBJ2-1	-	many	TGTGCCAGCAGCAACACGCGCCTCAGGGTTGTTAGGGGCAATGAGCAGTTCTTC	CASSNTRLRVVRGNEQFF
TRBV5-6	TRBJ2-1	-	few	TGTGCCAGCAGCCTAGCTCTCGGACGGTGGTACAATGAGCAGTTCTTC	CASSLALGRWYNEQFF
TRBV19	TRBJ2-1	TRBD1	few	TGTGCCAGCGCACAGGGGCCAGGGGGTAAGCAGTTCTTC	CASAQGPGGKQFF
TRBV6-2/TRBV6-3	TRBJ2-4	-	-	TGTGCCAGCGGGTTTACCAAAAACATTCAGTACTTC	CASGFTKNIQYF
TRBV19	TRBJ2-7	-	-	TGTGCCAGTAGGAGAACAGGCCGCGACGGCTACGAGCAGTACTTC	CASRRTGRDGYEQYF
TRBV12-3/TRBV12-4	TRBJ1-2	-	-	TGTGCCAGCAGTTTATGGACACTTGCACGAAATTATGGCTACACCTTC	CASSLWTLARNYGYTF
TRBV4-1	TRBJ2-5	TRBD1	-	TGCGCCAGCAGCCAAACCAGGGGGCTGAGGGAGACCCAGTACTTC	CASSQTRGLRETQYF
TRBV10-3	TRBJ1-5	-	-	TGTGCCATCAAAGCCAATAGCAATCAGCCCCAGCATTTT	CAIKANSNQPQHF